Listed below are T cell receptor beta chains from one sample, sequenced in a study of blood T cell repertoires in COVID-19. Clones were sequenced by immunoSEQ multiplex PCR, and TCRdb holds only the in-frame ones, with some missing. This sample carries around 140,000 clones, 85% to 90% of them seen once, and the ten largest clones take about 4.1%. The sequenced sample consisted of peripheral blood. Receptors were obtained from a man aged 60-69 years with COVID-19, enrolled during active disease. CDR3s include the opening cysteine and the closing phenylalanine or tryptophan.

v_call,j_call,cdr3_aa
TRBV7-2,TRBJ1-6,CASSLEIIGVSYNSPLHF
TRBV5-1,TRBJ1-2,CASSPGGALGYTF
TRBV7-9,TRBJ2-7,CASSLGGVAGHSYEQYF
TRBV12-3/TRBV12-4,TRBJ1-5,CASRREVQPQHF
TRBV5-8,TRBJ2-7,CASSTGQGARGYEQYF
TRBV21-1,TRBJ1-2,CASRAQVSNYGYTF
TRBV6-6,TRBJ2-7,CASSQTIWDRSSYEQYF
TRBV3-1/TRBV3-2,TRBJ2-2,CASSQVQDNTGELFF
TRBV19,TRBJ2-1,CASSIMEVRYNEQFF
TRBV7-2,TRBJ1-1,CASSPVTTGGITEAFF
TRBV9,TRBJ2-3,CASSTTSGATDTQYF
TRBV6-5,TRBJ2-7,CASSREGGRLHEQYF
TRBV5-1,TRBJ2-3,CASSLVGAKDTQYF
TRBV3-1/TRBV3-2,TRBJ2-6,CASSPLQGRPGANVLTF
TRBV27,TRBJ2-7,CASSLKFLSLRDRGHEQYF
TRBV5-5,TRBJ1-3,CASSLTGFGNTIYF
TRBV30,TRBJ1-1,CAWSRFGQQETEAFF
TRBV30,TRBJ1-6,CAWIPGQGYSPLHF
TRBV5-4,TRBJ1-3,CASSNRRGAGNTIYF
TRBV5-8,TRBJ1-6,CASSSPGTVSSPLHF
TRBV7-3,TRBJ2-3,CASSLSGTGGTDTQYF
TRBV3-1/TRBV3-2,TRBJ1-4,CASSQRRGGASNEKLFF
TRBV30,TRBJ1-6,CAWSRGGSRGRSPLHF
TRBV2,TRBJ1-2,CASSTGPNYGYTF
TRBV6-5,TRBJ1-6,CASSYEGSPLHF
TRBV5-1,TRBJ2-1,CASSSLAGVYNEQFF
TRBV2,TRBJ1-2,CASSGDRLYGYTF
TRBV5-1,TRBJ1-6,CASSLWPGRGDSPLHF
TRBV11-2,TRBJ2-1,CASSWGGVSYNEQFF
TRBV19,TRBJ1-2,CASSSSGLKGTGGGRGYTF
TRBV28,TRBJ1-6,CASSLIGVNSPLHF
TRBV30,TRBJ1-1,CAWSVGSRDTEAFF
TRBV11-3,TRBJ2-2,CASSRGGNTGELFF
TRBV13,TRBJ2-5,CASSYRDRDGETQYF
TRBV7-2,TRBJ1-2,CASSFDRERGYTF
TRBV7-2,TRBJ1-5,CASSFGSSQPQHF
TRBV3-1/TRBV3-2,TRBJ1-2,CASSPRGGGYTF
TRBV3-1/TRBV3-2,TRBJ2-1,CASSQENSGYNEQFF
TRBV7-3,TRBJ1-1,CASSPRGQGDTEAFF
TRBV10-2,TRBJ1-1,CASSESAGYGTEAFF
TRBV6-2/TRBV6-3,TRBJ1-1,CASSYSRQGQNTEAFF
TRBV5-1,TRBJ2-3,CASSLTASTDTQYF
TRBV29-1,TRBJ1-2,CSVGPDRVIYGYTF